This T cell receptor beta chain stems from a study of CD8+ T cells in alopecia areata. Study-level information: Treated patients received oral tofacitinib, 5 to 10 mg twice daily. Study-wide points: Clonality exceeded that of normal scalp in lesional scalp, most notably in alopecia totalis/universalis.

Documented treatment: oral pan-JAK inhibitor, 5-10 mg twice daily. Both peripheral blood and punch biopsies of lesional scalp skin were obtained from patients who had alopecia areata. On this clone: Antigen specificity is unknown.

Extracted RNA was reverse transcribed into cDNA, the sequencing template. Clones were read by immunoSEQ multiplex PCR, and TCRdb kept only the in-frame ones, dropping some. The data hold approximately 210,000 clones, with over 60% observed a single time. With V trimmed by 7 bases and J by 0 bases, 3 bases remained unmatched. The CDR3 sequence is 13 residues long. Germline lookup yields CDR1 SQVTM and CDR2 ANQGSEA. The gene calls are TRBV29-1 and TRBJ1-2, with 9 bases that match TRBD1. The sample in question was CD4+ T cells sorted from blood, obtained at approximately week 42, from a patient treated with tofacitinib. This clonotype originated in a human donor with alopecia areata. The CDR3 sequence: CSGGTGPNYGYTF. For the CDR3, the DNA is TGCAGCGGCGGGACAGGGCCTAACTATGGCTACACCTTC. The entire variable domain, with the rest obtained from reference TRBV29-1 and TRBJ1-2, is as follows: SAVISQKPSRDICQRGTSLTIQCQVDSQVTMMFWYRQQPGQSLTLIATANQGSEATYESGFVIDKFPISRPNLTFSTLTVSNMSPEDSSIYLCSGGTGPNYGYTFGSGTRLTVV.